This record concerns one T cell receptor (beta chain) sequence. As yet, its antigen is unknown. This record belongs to a study of T cell responses to AZD1222 COVID-19 vaccine. Study-wide findings and caveats: Just a handful of AZD1222 recipients tested seropositive at baseline. Unmutated regions of variants are reportedly targeted by nearly half of spike-specific TCRs. Following two doses of AZD1222, Spike-specific TCR breadth and depth rose.

Measured with immunoSEQ multiplex PCR; TCRdb has only the in-frame clones, and not every one. The data hold about 150,000 clones, with roughly 90% observed a single time. V shed 1 base and J 8 bases; nucleotides not matched to a gene: 10. Per the germline V gene, CDR1 is SGHRS and CDR2 is YFSETQ. The CDR3 contains 16 residues. Second-dose intervals near 4 or 12 weeks were combined. The clonotype was recovered from an adult who received the AZD1222 COVID-19 vaccine. The chain is built from TRBV5-1 and TRBJ2-1; 9 nucleotides agree with TRBD1. Specimen: peripheral blood, collected 28 days after the second AZD1222 dose. The CDR3 here is CASSLWGTGNFDEQFF. CDR3 nucleotides: TGCGCCAGCAGCTTGTGGGGGACAGGGAATTTCGATGAGCAGTTCTTC.